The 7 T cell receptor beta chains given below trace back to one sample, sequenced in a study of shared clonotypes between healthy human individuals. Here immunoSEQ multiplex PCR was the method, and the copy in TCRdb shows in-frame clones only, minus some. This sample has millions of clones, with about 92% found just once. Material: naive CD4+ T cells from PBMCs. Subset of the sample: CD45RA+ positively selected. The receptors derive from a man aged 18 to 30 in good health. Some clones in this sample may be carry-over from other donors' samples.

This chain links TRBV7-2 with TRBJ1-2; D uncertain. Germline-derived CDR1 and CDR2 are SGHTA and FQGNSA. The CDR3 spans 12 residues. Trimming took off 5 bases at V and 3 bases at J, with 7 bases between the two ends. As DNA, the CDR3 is TGTGCCAGCAGCGTCCAACACTATGGCTACACCTTC. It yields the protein CASSVQHYGYTF.

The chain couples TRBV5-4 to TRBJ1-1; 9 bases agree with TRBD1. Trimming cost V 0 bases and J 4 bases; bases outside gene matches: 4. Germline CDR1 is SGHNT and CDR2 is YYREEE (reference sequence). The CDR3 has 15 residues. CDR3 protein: CASSLVGTGFTEAFF. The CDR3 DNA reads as TGTGCCAGCAGCTTGGTTGGGACAGGGTTCACTGAAGCTTTCTTT.

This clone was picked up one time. The CDR3 DNA follows: TGTGCCAGCAGCTTGGTGAGGCAGGGCAATGAGCAGTTCTTC. Protein sequence: CASSLVRQGNEQFF. The gene calls are TRBV7-2 and TRBJ2-1, with a possible D match to TRBD1 (5 bases). The CDR3 is 14 residues long. The germline V and J ends were trimmed by 3 bases and 6 bases, with 12 bases remaining between them. CDR1 and CDR2 (germline): SGHTA, FQGNSA.

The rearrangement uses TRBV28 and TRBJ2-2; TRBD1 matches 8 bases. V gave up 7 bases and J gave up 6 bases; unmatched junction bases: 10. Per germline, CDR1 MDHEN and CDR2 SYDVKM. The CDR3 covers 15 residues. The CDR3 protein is CASIPGQGFAGELFF. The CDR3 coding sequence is TGTGCCAGCATTCCCGGACAGGGTTTCGCCGGGGAGCTGTTTTTT.

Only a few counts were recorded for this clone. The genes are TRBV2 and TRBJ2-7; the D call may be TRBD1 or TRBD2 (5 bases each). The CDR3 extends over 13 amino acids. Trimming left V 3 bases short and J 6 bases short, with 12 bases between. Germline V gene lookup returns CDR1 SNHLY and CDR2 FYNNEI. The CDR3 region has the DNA TGTGCCAGCAGTGATGAGGGGCTGGGCGAGCAGTACTTC. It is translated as CASSDEGLGEQYF.

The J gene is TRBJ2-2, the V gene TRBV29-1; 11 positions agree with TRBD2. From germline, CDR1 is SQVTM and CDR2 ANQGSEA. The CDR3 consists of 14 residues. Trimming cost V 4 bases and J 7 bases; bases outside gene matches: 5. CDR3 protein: CSVVPSGRYGELFF. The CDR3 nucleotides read TGCAGCGTTGTACCTAGCGGGAGGTACGGGGAGCTGTTTTTT.

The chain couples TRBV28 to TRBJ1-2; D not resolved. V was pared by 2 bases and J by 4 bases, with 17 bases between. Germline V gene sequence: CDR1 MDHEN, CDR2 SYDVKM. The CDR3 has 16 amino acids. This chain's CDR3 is CASSLESGRGSYGYTF. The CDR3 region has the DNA TGTGCCAGCAGTTTAGAATCCGGGCGTGGGAGCTATGGCTACACCTTC.